Detailed here is one TCR beta chain. These data belong to a study of cytomegalovirus exposure and HLA in healthy donors. Profiled with immunoSEQ multiplex PCR; TCRdb holds only in-frame clones, not every one. The data show 250,000 to 300,000 clones, with approximately 86% seen just once and 1% held by the top ten. V lost 8 bases, J lost 1 base, and 11 bases stayed unmatched. The CDR3 spans 15 residues. The germline V gene encodes CDR1 MGHRA and CDR2 YSYEKL. Sequencing was carried out using PBMCs. The chain is built from TRBV4-1 and TRBJ2-7; 7 positions agree with TRBD2. The clonotype comes from a woman between 18 and 29 years old in good health and CMV-seronegative. The CDR3 protein is CASGLRLADSYEQYF. DNA for the CDR3: TGCGCCAGCGGCCTCAGGCTAGCGGATTCCTACGAGCAGTACTTC.